These 32 T cell receptor beta chains were sequenced from one sample in a study of control samples from healthy donors and cancer patients. Measured with immunoSEQ multiplex PCR; TCRdb has only the in-frame clones, and not every one. The sample consists of 70,000 or so clones, less than 95% of them appearing once. The source material was blood. Every receptor here comes from a woman aged 40 to 55 in good health.

The genes are TRBV19 and TRBJ1-1; D call uncertain. This CDR3 region has 15 residues. V was clipped by 5 bases and J by 2 bases, with 15 bases between them. Per the germline V gene, CDR1 is LNHDA and CDR2 is SQIVND (reference sequence). The CDR3 region has the DNA TGTGCCAGTAGTGAATCCGGGTCTCCAAACACTGAAGCTTTCTTT. It encodes CASSESGSPNTEAFF.

This chain connects TRBV7-9 to TRBJ1-2; the match to TRBD1 covers 7 bases. Germline trimming cut 4 bases from V and 4 bases from J; bases unmatched to any gene: 6. The CDR3 is made up of 14 amino acids. Per the germline V gene, CDR1 is SEHNR and CDR2 is FQNEAQ (reference sequence). CDR3 sequence (DNA): TGTGCCAGCAGCTGGACAGGCGGTCTCTATGGCTACACCTTC. Protein sequence: CASSWTGGLYGYTF.

The V and J genes are TRBV4-1 and TRBJ1-1; 9 nucleotides match TRBD1. CDR1 is MGHRA, CDR2 YSYEKL, per germline. The CDR3 runs 15 residues. V lost 4 bases, J lost 4 bases, and 7 bases stayed unmatched. This CDR3 reads CASSRDDRGTTEAFF. The CDR3 bases are TGCGCCAGCAGCCGCGACGACAGGGGGACCACTGAAGCTTTCTTT.

The CDR3 is CAWELSTDTQYF. The CDR3 coding sequence is TGTGCCTGGGAACTCAGCACAGATACGCAGTATTTT. The V call is TRBV30, the J call TRBJ2-3; D unclear. This CDR3 comprises 12 residues. The germline V gene has CDR1 GTSNPN and CDR2 SVGIG (reference sequence). V shed 5 bases and J shed 0 bases, with 6 bases lying between them.

The table lists this clone with a count of one. The chain uses TRBV6-5 and TRBJ2-7, with 8 bases fitting TRBD2. CDR3 length: 13 amino acids. V was clipped by 8 bases and J by 3 bases; unmatched bases: 6. Germline V gene data show CDR1 as MNHEY and CDR2 as SVGAGI. The CDR3 loop is CASREGSRYEQYF. DNA for the CDR3: TGTGCCAGCCGGGAGGGATCGCGCTACGAGCAGTACTTC.

V gene TRBV6-5 combines with J gene TRBJ2-1, with a possible D match to TRBD1 (6 bases). From germline, CDR1 is MNHEY and CDR2 SVGAGI. V was pared by 0 bases and J by 12 bases, with 21 bases between. The CDR3 consists of 16 residues. This chain's CDR3 is CASSYSAQRTATGQFF. The CDR3 coding sequence is TGTGCCAGCAGTTACTCCGCCCAGCGGACAGCGACGGGGCAGTTCTTC.

The chain carries TRBV15 and TRBJ2-7, with a possible D match to TRBD1 (6 bases). V was trimmed by 0 bases and J by 0 bases, leaving 6 bases between them. The CDR3 sequence is 14 residues long. The germline gives CDR1 LNHNV, CDR2 YYDKDF (reference sequence). CDR3 region: CATSRDRGSYEQYF. For the CDR3, the DNA is TGTGCCACCAGCAGAGACAGGGGCTCCTACGAGCAGTACTTC.

The chain carries TRBV6-1 and TRBJ2-7; 11 nucleotides agree with TRBD2. CDR3 size: 14 residues. V was clipped by 2 bases and J by 5 bases; unmatched bases: 2. Germline V gene data show CDR1 as MNHNS and CDR2 as SASEGT. The CDR3 spells CASSETSGRDEQYF. Written as DNA, the CDR3 is TGTGCCAGCAGTGAAACTAGCGGGAGAGACGAGCAGTACTTC.

This chain joins TRBV28 and TRBJ1-1, with 7 bases lining up with TRBD1. CDR1 and CDR2 (germline): MDHEN, SYDVKM. Germline trimming cut 3 bases from V and 1 base from J; bases unmatched to any gene: 5. The CDR3 is made up of 15 amino acids. The CDR3 sequence: CASSFPDRRNTEAFF. The CDR3 region has the DNA TGTGCCAGCAGTTTTCCGGACAGGCGGAACACTGAAGCTTTCTTT. The complete variable domain, with remaining parts taken from reference TRBV28 and TRBJ1-1, reads DVKVTQSSRYLVKRTGEKVFLECVQDMDHENMFWYRQDPGLGLRLIYFSYDVKMKEKGDIPEGYSVSREKKERFSLILESASTNQTSMYLCASSFPDRRNTEAFFGQGTRLTVV.

The V gene is TRBV19, the J gene TRBJ1-4; D remains ambiguous. This CDR3 has 15 amino acids. Per the germline V gene, CDR1 is LNHDA and CDR2 is SQIVND (reference sequence). V lost 7 bases and J 1 base, leaving 13 bases between the germline ends. The CDR3 sequence: CASTFLGRTNEKLFF. The CDR3 DNA is TGTGCCAGTACCTTCCTTGGGAGAACTAATGAAAAACTGTTTTTT.

This rearrangement joins TRBV10-3 to TRBJ2-1, with TRBD2 identical over 16 bases. The junction had 7 bases not matched to a gene; V was cut back by 4 bases and J by 4 bases. This CDR3 has 18 amino acids. Per germline, CDR1 ENHRY and CDR2 SYGVKD. The CDR3 is CAISVPGTSGGAYNEQFF. For the CDR3, the DNA is TGTGCCATCAGTGTTCCCGGGACTAGCGGGGGGGCATACAATGAGCAGTTCTTC.

The V gene is TRBV5-1, the J gene TRBJ2-5; TRBD1 aligns across 8 bases. CDR3 length: 15 residues. Trimming took 4 bases from V and 3 from J; bases not matched to a gene: 8. CDR1 and CDR2 (germline): SGHRS, YFSETQ. This chain's CDR3 is CASSDNRGLKETQYF. CDR3 DNA: TGCGCCAGCAGCGATAACAGGGGGTTGAAAGAGACCCAGTACTTC.

The J gene is TRBJ2-5, the V gene TRBV5-1; no reliable D call. This CDR3 contains 16 residues. Trimming removed 1 base at V and 3 bases at J, with 16 bases between. Germline V gives CDR1 SGHRS, CDR2 YFSETQ. CDR3 sequence: CASSLIRSGPKETQYF. As DNA, the CDR3 is TGCGCCAGCAGCTTGATTAGGTCGGGTCCTAAAGAGACCCAGTACTTC.

The rearrangement uses TRBV2 and TRBJ2-1; D ambiguous. Germline V gene lookup returns CDR1 SNHLY and CDR2 FYNNEI. The V and J ends lost 6 bases and 8 bases respectively, with 8 bases between them. The CDR3 spans 11 residues. CDR3 residues: CASRIRDEQFF. For the CDR3, the DNA is TGTGCCAGCAGGATACGTGATGAGCAGTTCTTC.

V and J are TRBV20-1 and TRBJ1-1, with D tentatively TRBD1 (6 bases). V was trimmed by 3 bases and J by 8 bases, leaving 10 bases between them. CDR3 length equals 11 residues. CDR1 and CDR2 from the germline V gene are DFQATT and SNEGSKA (reference sequence). As DNA, the CDR3 is TGCAGTGCTAGCCCCGGGACAGAAGCTTTCTTT. Amino acids: CSASPGTEAFF.

The chain is built from TRBV18 and TRBJ2-1, with 8 bases fitting TRBD1. J lost 8 bases, V lost 2 bases, and 11 bases had no gene match. CDR1 is KGHSH and CDR2 is LQKENI in the germline V gene. The CDR3 is 16 amino acids. CDR3 protein: CASSPELQGGRDEQFF. The CDR3 nucleotides read TGTGCCAGCTCACCAGAGCTACAGGGGGGTAGGGATGAGCAGTTCTTC.

This chain joins TRBV12-3 or TRBV12-4 and TRBJ2-1; D not resolved. This CDR3 contains 11 residues. The V gene lost 7 bases and the J gene lost 6 bases, with 7 bases spanning the gap. DNA for the CDR3: TGTGCCAGCACCTTCGGCAATGAGCAGTTCTTC. It is translated as CASTFGNEQFF.

The chain uses TRBV5-1 and TRBJ2-7, with 8 bases identical to TRBD2. Germline lookup yields CDR1 SGHRS and CDR2 YFSETQ. The CDR3 covers 14 residues. The ends lost 0 bases at V and 6 bases at J; junction bases unmatched: 5. CDR3 amino acids: CASSLGLASGEQYF. The CDR3 DNA follows: TGCGCCAGCAGCTTGGGACTAGCGTCGGGCGAGCAGTACTTC.

The table lists this clone with a count of one. The chain employs TRBV27 and TRBJ2-1; 13 bases align to TRBD2. The CDR3 covers 22 residues. Germline V lookup: CDR1 MNHEY, CDR2 SMNVEV (reference sequence). Germline trimming cut 3 bases from V and 9 bases from J; bases unmatched to any gene: 26. CDR3 loop: CASSFPTHAHGLAGVVLGEQFF. Written as DNA, the CDR3 is TGTGCCAGCAGTTTCCCAACTCATGCCCATGGACTAGCGGGAGTGGTCTTGGGTGAGCAGTTCTTC.

The chain has TRBV27 and TRBJ1-2; tentative D call: TRBD1 (5 bases). The CDR3 runs to 17 residues. Germline V gene sequence: CDR1 MNHEY, CDR2 SMNVEV (reference sequence). Trimming removed 2 bases at V and 3 bases at J, with 19 bases between. The CDR3 loop is CASSLKAGTGFDYGYTF. The DNA of the CDR3 is TGTGCCAGCAGTTTAAAGGCAGGGACGGGCTTCGACTATGGCTACACCTTC.

V gene TRBV7-2 combines with J gene TRBJ2-5; D perhaps matches TRBD1 (6 bases). Trimming left V 5 bases short and J 2 bases short, with 12 bases between. CDR1 SGHTA and CDR2 FQGNSA come from the germline V gene. This CDR3 contains 14 residues. The CDR3 DNA is TGTGCCAGCAGCGCGGTGCAGGGGCAAGAGACCCAGTACTTC. Translating it yields CASSAVQGQETQYF. Together with reference TRBV7-2 and TRBJ2-5, the CDR3 gives the full variable domain: GAGVSQSPSNKVTEKGKDVELRCDPISGHTALYWYRQSLGQGLEFLIYFQGNSAPDKSGLPSDRFSAERTGGSVSTLTIQRTQQEDSAVYLCASSAVQGQETQYFGPGTRLLVL.

The chain employs TRBV11-2 and TRBJ2-5; D call uncertain. The V end lost 0 bases, the J end lost 5 bases, and 13 bases lay between the germline ends. CDR1 SGHAT and CDR2 FQNNGV come from the germline V gene. There are 15 residues in the CDR3. DNA of the CDR3: TGTGCCAGCAGCTTAGATCCACAGTCCATTGAGACCCAGTACTTC. This sequence encodes CASSLDPQSIETQYF.

This sequence joins TRBV12-5 and TRBJ2-7; 7 positions agree with TRBD2. The V and J ends lost 0 bases and 5 bases, in that order; junction bases with no gene match: 4. CDR1 and CDR2 from the germline V gene are LGHNT and FRNRAP. The CDR3 totals 14 residues. The CDR3: CASGLVLGRDEQYF. Written as DNA, the CDR3 is TGTGCTAGTGGTTTGGTACTTGGGAGGGACGAGCAGTACTTC. Together with reference TRBV12-5 and TRBJ2-7, the CDR3 gives the full variable domain: DARVTQTPRHKVTEMGQEVTMRCQPILGHNTVFWYRQTMMQGLELLAYFRNRAPLDDSGMPKDRFSAEMPDATLATLKIQPSEPRDSAVYFCASGLVLGRDEQYFGPGTRLTVT.

The CDR3 loop reads CASSRGQPYGYTF. The DNA of the CDR3 is TGTGCCAGCAGCAGGGGACAGCCCTATGGCTACACCTTC. V gene TRBV5-6 combines with J gene TRBJ1-2, with 7 bases fitting TRBD1. The germline gives CDR1 SGHDT, CDR2 YYEEEE. The trim removed 4 bases at V and 4 bases at J, leaving 4 bases unmatched. This CDR3 contains 13 residues.

This chain connects TRBV5-4 to TRBJ1-4; perhaps TRBD1 as D (6 bases). In germline, CDR1 is SGHNT, CDR2 YYREEE (reference sequence). Deletions cut 2 bases from V and 0 bases from J, with 20 bases between. This CDR3 has 19 residues. In DNA, the CDR3 is TGTGCCAGCAGCTTAGTCGGAACAGGGATGGGGGCAACTAATGAAAAACTGTTTTTT. It specifies CASSLVGTGMGATNEKLFF. The whole variable domain, remainder taken from reference TRBV5-4 and TRBJ1-4, is ETGVTQSPTHLIKTRGQQVTLRCSSQSGHNTVSWYQQALGQGPQFIFQYYREEENGRGNFPPRFSGLQFPNYSSELNVNALELDDSALYLCASSLVGTGMGATNEKLFFGSGTQLSVL.

The chain couples TRBV24-1 to TRBJ1-4; 8 bases line up with TRBD1. After removal of 5 bases from V and 4 bases from J, the junction contained 5 bases not matched to a gene. The CDR3 extends over 15 amino acids. Germline loops: CDR1 KGHDR, CDR2 SFDVKD. The CDR3 sequence: CATSGSTGDNEKLFF. For the CDR3, the DNA is TGTGCCACCAGTGGCTCGACAGGGGATAATGAAAAACTGTTTTTT.

The CDR3 region is CASSEAAESSYEQYF. CDR3 DNA: TGTGCCAGCAGTGAAGCGGCGGAAAGCTCCTACGAGCAGTACTTC. The chain combines TRBV6-1 with TRBJ2-7; no reliable D call. V lost 0 bases to trimming and J lost 0 bases, with 9 bases between them. CDR1 and CDR2 (germline): MNHNS, SASEGT. The CDR3 is made up of 15 amino acids.

The chain combines TRBV19 with TRBJ1-1; D uncertain. There are 13 residues in the CDR3. The germline V and J ends were trimmed by 5 bases and 0 bases, with 7 bases remaining between them. Per germline, CDR1 LNHDA and CDR2 SQIVND (reference sequence). The CDR3 loop is CASSLTMNTEAFF. CDR3 DNA sequence: TGTGCCAGTAGTTTAACAATGAACACTGAAGCTTTCTTT.

V gene TRBV9 combines with J gene TRBJ1-3; weak D call: TRBD1 (6 bases). The CDR3 is 14 amino acids. V was clipped by 3 bases and J by 1 base, with 8 bases between them. The germline CDR1 and CDR2 sequences are SGDLS and YYNGEE. Here the CDR3 reads CASSGGGSGNTIYF. The CDR3 nucleotides are TGTGCCAGCAGCGGAGGGGGGTCTGGAAACACCATATATTTT.

The chain is built from TRBV2 and TRBJ1-1; D gene unclear. V was clipped by 6 bases and J by 6 bases, with 11 bases between them. Germline V lookup: CDR1 SNHLY, CDR2 FYNNEI. There are 12 residues in the CDR3. CDR3 region: CASRLPLAEAFF. The CDR3 DNA is TGTGCCAGCAGGCTCCCTTTGGCTGAAGCTTTCTTT. Based on the CDR3 plus reference TRBV2 and TRBJ1-1, the full variable domain is EPEVTQTPSHQVTQMGQEVILRCVPISNHLYFYWYRQILGQKVEFLVSFYNNEISEKSEIFDDQFSVERPDGSNFTLKIRSTKLEDSAMYFCASRLPLAEAFFGQGTRLTVV.

The chain couples TRBV7-9 to TRBJ1-2, with D tentatively TRBD1 (5 bases). This CDR3 region has 13 residues. Germline values: CDR1 SEHNR, CDR2 FQNEAQ (reference sequence). V was trimmed by 3 bases and J by 0 bases, leaving 5 bases between them. The DNA of the CDR3 is TGTGCCAGCAGCTTGGACACTAACTATGGCTACACCTTC. This codes for CASSLDTNYGYTF.

The CDR3 loop is CASSGPDTQYF. In DNA form, the CDR3 reads TGTGCCAGCAGCGGACCTGATACGCAGTATTTT. V is TRBV7-9 and J is TRBJ2-3, with D unclear. V was pared by 5 bases and J by 6 bases, with 6 bases between. The CDR3 is made up of 11 amino acids. Germline CDR1 is SEHNR and CDR2 is FQNEAQ (reference sequence).